The 21 T cell receptor beta chains below come from one sample, sequenced in a study of T cell changes during pregnancy in multiple sclerosis (dated by TCRdb to about 2019). The library relied on the immunoSEQ multiplex PCR assay. Not all clones reach the TCRdb copy of this immuneACCESS table, which keeps in-frame sequences only. Checked studies attribute under half of the gap to unresolved V genes and leave the rest unexplained. The sample table lists 100,000 or so clones, around nine tenths of them with a count of one. The ten largest clones add up to approximately 0.8% of the sample. The sequences come from peripheral blood, collected in the second trimester of pregnancy. Source of these receptors: a female donor in good health, enrolled as a control in a pregnancy study.

V is TRBV27 and J is TRBJ2-3; 11 positions agree with TRBD2. V shed 2 bases, J shed 4 bases, and the junction held 5 bases outside the gene matches. The CDR3 runs 16 residues. CDR1 and CDR2 from the germline V gene are MNHEY and SMNVEV (reference sequence). The CDR3: CASSLTLAGGSDTQYF. The CDR3, as DNA: TGTGCCAGCAGTTTAACGCTAGCGGGGGGCTCAGATACGCAGTATTTT.

Only a few counts were recorded for this clone. The V call is TRBV7-9, the J call TRBJ1-6, with D maybe TRBD1 (5 bases). The CDR3 length is 17 residues. In germline, CDR1 is SEHNR, CDR2 FQNEAQ (reference sequence). Trimming took off 2 bases at V and 10 bases at J, with 21 bases between the two ends. In DNA, the CDR3 is TGTGCCAGCAGCTTAATTTGGGGCGCGGAAAGTCGGTCACCCCTCCACTTT. Its protein product is CASSLIWGAESRSPLHF. Variable domain in full (rest from reference TRBV7-9 and TRBJ1-6): DTGVSQNPRHKITKRGQNVTFRCDPISEHNRLYWYRQTLGQGPEFLTYFQNEAQLEKSRLLSDRFSAERPKGSFSTLEIQRTEQGDSAMYLCASSLIWGAESRSPLHFGNGTRLTVT.

This clone was detected only a few times. The V call is TRBV14, the J call TRBJ1-6, with 9 bases fitting TRBD1. V shed 5 bases, J shed 9 bases, and the junction held 5 bases outside the gene matches. The CDR3 length is 14 residues. Germline V gene sequence: CDR1 SGHDN, CDR2 FVKESK. CDR3 bases: TGTGCCAGCAGCTTGGACAGGGGACGTTCACCCCTCCACTTT. It encodes CASSLDRGRSPLHF.

This chain links TRBV5-1 with TRBJ2-1; 7 bases match TRBD2. The germline V gene has CDR1 SGHRS and CDR2 YFSETQ. The CDR3 extends over 15 amino acids. The V and J ends lost 2 bases and 5 bases, in that order; junction bases with no gene match: 7. CDR3 DNA sequence: TGCGCCAGCAGCTTAGGCGGGGGAGGTAACAATGAGCAGTTCTTC. It codes for CASSLGGGGNNEQFF.

This sequence joins TRBV2 and TRBJ2-1; 13 nucleotides align to TRBD2. V lost 6 bases and J lost 10; bases outside the gene matches: 6. From germline, CDR1 is SNHLY and CDR2 FYNNEI. The CDR3 runs 14 residues. The CDR3 DNA is TGTGCCAGCAGGGAACTAGCGGGAGGGCAGGAGCAGTTCTTC. Its protein is CASRELAGGQEQFF. The full variable domain, completed using reference TRBV2 and TRBJ2-1, is EPEVTQTPSHQVTQMGQEVILRCVPISNHLYFYWYRQILGQKVEFLVSFYNNEISEKSEIFDDQFSVERPDGSNFTLKIRSTKLEDSAMYFCASRELAGGQEQFFGPGTRLTVL.

The V and J genes are TRBV7-2 and TRBJ2-1, with D possibly TRBD1 on 7 matching bases. The CDR3 length is 13 residues. V was pared by 5 bases and J by 10 bases, with 15 bases between. The V gene's germline CDR1 is SGHTA and CDR2 FQGNSA. For the CDR3, the DNA is TGTGCCAGCAGCCGCCAGGGGGACTCCGAGCAGTTCTTC. Its translation: CASSRQGDSEQFF.

A few counts support this clone. This chain links TRBV2 with TRBJ1-2; D call uncertain. Germline CDR1 is SNHLY and CDR2 is FYNNEI. The V gene lost 6 bases and the J gene lost 5 bases, with 10 bases spanning the gap. The CDR3 loop spans 12 amino acids. CDR3 coding DNA: TGTGCCAGCAGCCTAATCTTGTATGGCTACACCTTC. Protein: CASSLILYGYTF.

J is TRBJ2-1 and V is TRBV6-4; 14 nucleotides match TRBD2. CDR1 is MRHNA and CDR2 is SNTAGT in the germline V gene. V lost 6 bases, J lost 9 bases, and 7 bases stayed unmatched. The CDR3 runs to 15 residues. The CDR3 protein is CASRTSGRVSSEQFF. The CDR3 nucleotides are TGTGCCAGCAGGACTAGCGGGAGGGTTTCTAGTGAGCAGTTCTTC.

V and J are TRBV13 and TRBJ2-5; tentative D call: TRBD1 (6 bases). The V gene's germline CDR1 is PRHDT and CDR2 FYEKMQ (reference sequence). With 4 bases removed from V and 4 bases from J, the gap between germline ends came to 16 bases. The CDR3 is 15 amino acids. CDR3 in DNA: TGTGCCAGCAGCTACACAGGGAATAGGGGAGAGACCCAGTACTTC. The encoded protein is CASSYTGNRGETQYF.

This clone has just one count. The chain carries TRBV6-5 and TRBJ2-5; tentative D call: TRBD1 (6 bases). CDR3 length equals 15 residues. Germline V gene sequence: CDR1 MNHEY, CDR2 SVGAGI. V was pared by 2 bases and J by 5 bases, with 15 bases between. CDR3 bases: TGTGCCAGCAGTTACGGGACACCAAATGGGGAGACCCAGTACTTC. Protein: CASSYGTPNGETQYF.

This clone was seen a single time. Other DNA sequences of this sample code for an identical CDR3. The chain uses TRBV7-7 and TRBJ1-5; the match to TRBD1 covers 10 bases. Germline V lookup: CDR1 SSHAT, CDR2 FNYEAQ (reference sequence). The CDR3 has 19 amino acids. V trimming: 0 bases; J trimming: 0 bases; junction bases outside the gene matches: 8. The CDR3 is CASSLAGTGEVASNQPQHF. CDR3 nucleotides: TGTGCCAGCAGCTTAGCAGGGACAGGGGAGGTTGCTAGCAATCAGCCCCAGCATTTT.

The chain links TRBV10-3 to TRBJ1-1; D may be TRBD1 (6 bases). V gave up 3 bases and J gave up 2 bases, with 7 bases separating them. Germline CDR1 ENHRY, CDR2 SYGVKD. CDR3 length equals 13 residues. The CDR3 nucleotides are TGTGCCATCAGTGAAGGGGGAAACACTGAAGCTTTCTTT. Protein product: CAISEGGNTEAFF.

As concerns this clone: The germline gene is not matched at one end of the junction; a read error may be the cause. Other DNA sequences in this sample translate to the same CDR3. V is TRBV7-7 and J is TRBJ2-2, with 10 bases matching TRBD2. CDR3 length equals 15 residues. CDR1 is SSHAT and CDR2 is FNYEAQ in the germline V gene (reference sequence). The CDR3 DNA follows: TGTGCTAGCAGCCAGAGCGGGAGGGGGACCGGGGAGCTGTTTTTT. Translated: CASSQSGRGTGELFF.

CDR3 DNA: TGTGCCAGCTCACCCCTCGGGTCCATCCCCAGCGATGAGCAGTTCTTC. Amino acids: CASSPLGSIPSDEQFF. The V and J genes are TRBV18 and TRBJ2-1; D remains ambiguous. The V and J ends lost 3 bases and 8 bases respectively, with 20 bases between them. CDR1 is KGHSH, CDR2 LQKENI, per germline. The CDR3 sequence is 16 residues long.

This chain joins TRBV19 and TRBJ2-7, with D possibly matching TRBD2 (5 bases). CDR1 and CDR2 (germline): LNHDA, SQIVND (reference sequence). The CDR3 is made up of 17 amino acids. V was clipped by 1 base and J by 2 bases, with 18 bases between them. CDR3 nucleotide sequence: TGTGCCAGTAGTATAGCTGGAGGTATCGGAGTCCCCTACGAGCAGTACTTC. It specifies CASSIAGGIGVPYEQYF. Full variable domain (outside the CDR3, taken from reference TRBV19 and TRBJ2-7): DGGITQSPKYLFRKEGQNVTLSCEQNLNHDAMYWYRQDPGQGLRLIYYSQIVNDFQKGDIAEGYSVSREKKESFPLTVTSAQKNPTAFYLCASSIAGGIGVPYEQYFGPGTRLTVT.

The rearrangement links TRBV5-1 to TRBJ2-5, with 11 bases lining up with TRBD2. The V gene end was trimmed by 0 bases and the J gene end by 9 bases; junction bases not matched to a gene: 7. This CDR3 region has 15 residues. Germline-derived CDR1 and CDR2 are SGHRS and YFSETQ. The CDR3, as DNA: TGCGCCAGCAGCTTGGAGGTAGCGGGGGGGCGGTCCCAGTACTTC. Its protein product is CASSLEVAGGRSQYF.

This clone was counted only a few times. The chain carries TRBV5-1 and TRBJ1-3; D unresolved. The germline V gene has CDR1 SGHRS and CDR2 YFSETQ. CDR3 length equals 16 residues. Trimming removed 1 base at V and 0 bases at J, with 11 bases between. The CDR3 is CASSLRTALSGNTIYF. CDR3 DNA: TGCGCCAGCAGCTTGAGGACTGCTCTCTCTGGAAACACCATATATTTT.

The V and J genes are TRBV5-1 and TRBJ2-1; perhaps TRBD2 as D (5 bases). In germline, CDR1 is SGHRS, CDR2 YFSETQ. CDR3 length: 12 residues. Trimming removed 8 bases at V and 5 bases at J, with 11 bases between. CDR3 nucleotides: TGCGCCAGTAGCGACAAAAACAATGAGCAGTTCTTC. It encodes CASSDKNNEQFF.

Here the CDR3 DNA reads TGTGCCAGCAGCTTAGGCCATCGGGGGGGCAATCAGCCCCAGCATTTT. Protein product: CASSLGHRGGNQPQHF. The chain links TRBV7-8 to TRBJ1-5; TRBD1 is a possible D gene (5 bases). Trimming cost V 1 base and J 2 bases, with 12 bases left between them. This CDR3 is built from 16 residues. The germline V gene encodes CDR1 SGHVS and CDR2 FQNEAQ.

The chain couples TRBV30 to TRBJ1-1; TRBD1 matches at 7 bases. CDR1 GTSNPN and CDR2 SVGIG come from the germline V gene (reference sequence). This CDR3 contains 14 residues. The V segment lost 4 bases and the J segment 4 bases; nucleotides outside the gene matches: 9. The CDR3 is CAWKDLTGPTEAFF. CDR3 coding DNA: TGTGCCTGGAAGGACCTGACAGGGCCCACTGAAGCTTTCTTT.

The chain couples TRBV4-2 to TRBJ1-4; D is ambiguous. The CDR3 contains 16 residues. The germline V gene encodes CDR1 LGHNA and CDR2 YNFKEQ. V lost 4 bases and J lost 2, with 14 bases in between. This CDR3 is CASSPRQGSTNEKLFF. In DNA, the CDR3 is TGTGCCAGCAGCCCACGACAAGGATCCACTAATGAAAAACTGTTTTTT.